This T cell receptor (beta chain) was sequenced in a study of blood T cells in healthy people across ages. A second 7 to 11 cycle PCR used barcoded and J-beta primers. TCRdb redid the calling of the 5' RACE reads with MiXCR, one entry per CDR3 protein. The sample shows more than 500,000 distinct CDR3 sequences, approximately 26% of them seen only once. With V trimmed by 0 bases and J by 0 bases, 4 bases remained unmatched. Germline V gene data show CDR1 as MNHNY and CDR2 as SVGAGI (reference sequence). The CDR3 covers 16 residues. The same specimen was also included in a second study, on T cells of mothers and their children.

Sequencing was carried out using blood. The chain couples TRBV6-6 to TRBJ2-7, with 8 bases fitting TRBD2. The clonotype was recovered from a boy under 10 years old in good health. The CDR3 region has the DNA TGTGCCAGCAGTTACTCGCCTAGCGGGCCCTCCTACGAGCAGTACTTC. This codes for CASSYSPSGPSYEQYF.